This TCR beta chain appears in the sequencing data of a study of cytomegalovirus exposure and HLA in healthy donors. Notes on the study in general: Among TCR sequences, most were rare, though some public TCRs appeared in many donors. Using the classifier, cytomegalovirus status was reportedly diagnosed with high specificity and sensitivity. Subsequent analysis of the 120 or so validation repertoires found a tendency for first-cohort TCR clusters to co-occur. A few chains tied to CMV proved CMV antigen-specific in vitro.

The data were produced by immunoSEQ multiplex PCR, yet TCRdb's version contains in-frame clones alone and is incomplete. Among 180,000 or so clones listed, around 83% were seen once. The junction had 8 bases not matched to a gene; V was cut back by 5 bases and J by 6 bases. Per germline, CDR1 LGHNA and CDR2 YNFKEQ. The CDR3 has 16 residues. About this clone itself: As yet, its antigen is unknown.

This sequence joins TRBV4-2 and TRBJ2-1, with 12 bases that match TRBD2. The receptor comes from a woman aged 25 to 45 in good health and CMV-seropositive. Sequencing was carried out using PBMCs. CDR3 in amino acids: CASSMTSGRLFNEQFF. The CDR3 DNA follows: TGTGCCAGCAGCATGACTAGCGGGAGACTCTTCAATGAGCAGTTCTTC.